Shown below are 8 T cell receptor beta chains from a single sample sequenced in a study of blood T cell repertoires in COVID-19. The method was immunoSEQ multiplex PCR; TCRdb's version includes in-frame clones alone and lacks a portion of them. Among 120,000 to 150,000 clones listed, around 84% were seen once. Sequenced sample: peripheral blood. Receptors were obtained from a human donor in a cohort sampled during active COVID-19.

The genes are TRBV21-1 and TRBJ2-7; the D call in the table, TRBD1, was not verified against the DNA. TRBV21-1 is designated a pseudogene. This CDR3 spans 14 amino acids. The DNA of the CDR3 is TGTGCCAGCAGCGTCCGACAGAGCTCCTACGAGCAGTACGTC. This sequence encodes CASSVRQSSYEQYV.

The chain joins TRBV7-9 to TRBJ2-1; TRBD2 matches at 8 bases. J was trimmed by 1 base and V by 1 base; bases with no gene match: 3. Germline V lookup: CDR1 SEHNR, CDR2 FQNEAQ (reference sequence). There are 16 residues in the CDR3. For the CDR3, the DNA is TGTGCCAGCAGCTTAGGTGCGGGGGGTTCCTACAATGAGCAGTTCTTC. It yields the protein CASSLGAGGSYNEQFF.

The V call is TRBV4-2, the J call TRBJ2-7; 14 nucleotides line up with TRBD2. Trimming took 0 bases from V and 2 from J; bases not matched to a gene: 12. The germline gives CDR1 LGHNA, CDR2 YNFKEQ. This CDR3 is 20 amino acids long. The CDR3 DNA follows: TGTGCCAGCAGCCAAGATCTCCCCGGGACTAGCGGGGGAGCTACCTACGAGCAGTACTTC. Protein: CASSQDLPGTSGGATYEQYF.

Only a few counts were recorded for this clone. This chain joins TRBV7-3 and TRBJ2-3; D might be TRBD1 (6 bases). CDR1 and CDR2 (germline): SGHTA, FQGTGA. Deletions cut 3 bases from V and 2 bases from J, with 12 bases between. This CDR3 has 15 amino acids. In DNA form, the CDR3 reads TGTGCCAGCAGCTTGTGGGGACATCACACAGATACGCAGTATTTT. Translating gives CASSLWGHHTDTQYF.

This clone has only a few counts. This chain connects TRBV5-1 to TRBJ2-2, with 9 bases that match TRBD2. From germline, CDR1 is SGHRS and CDR2 YFSETQ. The CDR3 loop spans 15 amino acids. The J segment lost 7 bases and the V segment lost 5 bases, leaving 9 bases of the junction unmatched. The CDR3: CASRKAGGIGGELFF. The CDR3, as DNA: TGCGCCAGCAGAAAGGCGGGAGGGATCGGCGGGGAGCTGTTTTTT.

V gene TRBV5-1 combines with J gene TRBJ2-7; the match to TRBD1 covers 8 bases. The CDR3 is made up of 16 amino acids. Trimming took 4 bases from V and 1 from J; bases not matched to a gene: 10. CDR1 and CDR2 (germline): SGHRS, YFSETQ. CDR3 nucleotide sequence: TGCGCCAGCAGCCCAGGATCTGGACAGGGATCCTACGAGCAGTACGTC. It is translated as CASSPGSGQGSYEQYV.

In its sample, this clone was seen a few times. The gene calls are TRBV28 and TRBJ1-6; D is ambiguous. CDR1 and CDR2 from the germline V gene are MDHEN and SYDVKM. The CDR3 consists of 16 residues. Trimming took 2 bases from V and 5 from J, leaving 13 bases between them. The CDR3 protein is CASSLDPGNDNSPLHF. The CDR3 bases are TGTGCCAGCAGTTTAGACCCCGGGAACGATAATTCACCCCTCCACTTT.

This rearrangement joins TRBV5-1 to TRBJ2-1; 9 bases are shared with TRBD2. V gave up 5 bases and J gave up 10 bases; unmatched junction bases: 13. The CDR3 contains 15 residues. Germline CDR1 reads SGHRS; CDR2 reads YFSETQ. DNA of the CDR3: TGCGCCAGCAGATTAGCGGGAGACCCGAGCCGAGAGCAGTTCTTC. Translated, it gives CASRLAGDPSREQFF.